Presented here are 25 T cell receptor beta chains from one specimen sequenced in a study of T cell repertoires in cytomegalovirus infection. MiXCR, run by TCRdb on the reads, gives a single entry per CDR3 protein. This sample has 310,000 or so distinct CDR3 sequences; around 10% occur once, and the top ten carry 2% to 3%. The specimen sequenced was PBMCs. The source of these receptors is a human donor in good health (CMV status not recorded). Some clones in this sample may be carry-over from other donors' samples.

Comment on this clonotype: Likely a read error: the CDR3 ends without its conserved phenylalanine or tryptophan. The V gene is TRBV5-1, the J gene TRBJ1-1; 7 positions agree with TRBD1. Germline V gene sequence: CDR1 SGHRS, CDR2 YFSETQ. V gave up 4 bases and J gave up 3 bases; unmatched junction bases: 3. The CDR3 runs to 13 residues. The CDR3, as DNA: TGCGCCAGCAGCCTTACAGGGGACACTGAAGCTTTCCTT. It encodes CASSLTGDTEAFL.

This clonotype has a count of ten or more. The rearrangement links TRBV19 to TRBJ1-1, with 12 bases lining up with TRBD1. Germline V gene data show CDR1 as LNHDA and CDR2 as SQIVND (reference sequence). This CDR3 comprises 13 residues. With V trimmed by 8 bases and J by 6 bases, 4 bases remained unmatched. The CDR3 loop is CASGDRGQSEAFF. The CDR3 nucleotides are TGTGCCAGTGGGGACAGGGGGCAATCTGAAGCTTTCTTT.

This clonotype came up many times. The rearrangement links TRBV19 to TRBJ1-1; 9 bases map to TRBD1. The CDR3 sequence is 13 residues long. J gave up 4 bases and V 10 bases, and 7 bases lay outside the gene matches. Germline V gene data show CDR1 as LNHDA and CDR2 as SQIVND (reference sequence). The CDR3 sequence is CATKGDRATEAFF. CDR3 DNA: TGTGCCACCAAAGGGGACAGGGCCACTGAAGCTTTCTTT.

This clonotype was counted a few times. The chain recombines TRBV6-6 with TRBJ2-1; TRBD2 matches at 8 bases. Germline V CDR1 and CDR2: MNHNY, SVGAGI (reference sequence). The CDR3 spans 14 residues. J was trimmed by 5 bases and V by 7 bases; bases with no gene match: 7. The CDR3 DNA reads TGTGCCAGCATCGGGGGGGAGATAGACAATGAGCAGTTCTTC. Protein product: CASIGGEIDNEQFF.

CDR3 nucleotide sequence: TGTGCCAGCAGCTTACGCTTTAGCTTCGACGAGCAGTACTTC. Encoded protein: CASSLRFSFDEQYF. The chain employs TRBV7-9 and TRBJ2-7, with no clear D. The CDR3 contains 14 residues. Germline loops: CDR1 SEHNR, CDR2 FQNEAQ (reference sequence). Trimming removed 2 bases at V and 5 bases at J, with 13 bases between.

This clonotype appeared many times. The chain uses TRBV7-9 and TRBJ2-4; 7 bases fit TRBD1. The CDR3 consists of 16 residues. Trimming removed 4 bases from V and 1 base from J; junction bases left unmatched: 7. Germline V gene data show CDR1 as SEHNR and CDR2 as FQNEAQ (reference sequence). The CDR3 DNA reads as TGTGCCAGCAGCTCTCCACCGACAGGGGCCAAAAACATTCAGTACTTC. Its translation is CASSSPPTGAKNIQYF.

There are many counts of this clonotype. This sequence joins TRBV7-9 and TRBJ1-5; TRBD1 is a possible D gene (5 bases). CDR1 is SEHNR and CDR2 is FQNEAQ in the germline V gene (reference sequence). This CDR3 region has 15 residues. V was cut by 1 base and J by 4 bases, with 11 bases left in between. The CDR3 here is CASSLGTGGNQPQHF. CDR3 in DNA: TGTGCCAGCAGCTTAGGCACCGGGGGGAATCAGCCCCAGCATTTT.

This clonotype was counted many times. This chain connects TRBV5-1 to TRBJ1-1; unclear D gene. From germline, CDR1 is SGHRS and CDR2 YFSETQ. The CDR3 is made up of 15 amino acids. Trimming took off 0 bases at V and 1 base at J, with 10 bases between the two ends. The CDR3 region is CASSLEMSWNTEAFF. CDR3 sequence (DNA): TGCGCCAGCAGCTTGGAAATGAGTTGGAACACTGAAGCTTTCTTT.

This clonotype was observed many times. The J gene is TRBJ2-7, the V gene TRBV6-2 or TRBV6-3; perhaps TRBD2 as D (6 bases). This CDR3 comprises 12 residues. V shed 8 bases and J shed 2 bases, with 10 bases lying between them. Germline values: CDR1 MNHEY, CDR2 SVGEGT. CDR3 region: CASGEDTYEQYF. CDR3 coding DNA: TGTGCCAGCGGGGAGGACACCTACGAGCAGTACTTC.

In its sample, this clonotype was seen a few times. The chain is built from TRBV7-8 and TRBJ2-3; 9 bases map to TRBD2. This CDR3 region has 19 residues. The V and J ends lost 0 bases and 4 bases, in that order; junction bases with no gene match: 14. The germline V gene has CDR1 SGHVS and CDR2 FQNEAQ. As DNA, the CDR3 is TGTGCCAGCAGCTTAGCCGTACTAGCGGGTACACACATGGCAGATACGCAGTATTTT. It codes for CASSLAVLAGTHMADTQYF.

This clonotype occurred a few times. The chain carries TRBV20-1 and TRBJ2-1, with 8 nucleotides matching TRBD2. The CDR3 loop spans 14 amino acids. Germline CDR1 DFQATT, CDR2 SNEGSKA (reference sequence). V was clipped by 5 bases and J by 0 bases; unmatched bases: 3. CDR3 residues: CSASAGVSYNEQFF. The CDR3 bases are TGCAGTGCTTCAGCGGGGGTCTCCTACAATGAGCAGTTCTTC.

This clonotype was seen more than once but under ten times. The J gene is TRBJ1-2, the V gene TRBV7-3; 7 bases agree with TRBD1. Germline-derived CDR1 and CDR2 are SGHTA and FQGTGA. This CDR3 has 16 amino acids. J lost 8 bases, V lost 5 bases, and 17 bases had no gene match. The CDR3 DNA is TGTGCCAGCAGCCAAGACAGGGAGGGGGGGAAAGGGGGCTACACCTTC. It specifies CASSQDREGGKGGYTF.

The sample holds a few counts of this clonotype. V is TRBV6-2 or TRBV6-3 and J is TRBJ1-1, with unresolved D. CDR1 and CDR2 from the germline V gene are MNHEY and SVGEGT. The CDR3 loop spans 15 amino acids. V was clipped by 5 bases and J by 1 base, with 14 bases between them. The CDR3 protein is CASSRLILSNTEAFF. CDR3 sequence (DNA): TGTGCCAGCAGTCGACTGATTCTTTCGAACACTGAAGCTTTCTTT.

This rearrangement joins TRBV28 to TRBJ2-7; TRBD1 aligns across 7 bases. The CDR3 is 15 amino acids. V shed 4 bases, J shed 0 bases, and the junction held 6 bases outside the gene matches. The germline CDR1 and CDR2 sequences are MDHEN and SYDVKM. The CDR3 here is CASSSGQALSYEQYV. The DNA of the CDR3 is TGTGCCAGCAGTTCCGGACAGGCCCTCTCCTACGAGCAGTACGTC.

The CDR3 spells CASRLREPAKRVYTF. The CDR3 nucleotides are TGTGCCAGCAGGTTAAGAGAGCCCGCCAAACGGGTCTACACCTTC. This chain joins TRBV28 and TRBJ1-2; no clear D gene. The CDR3 runs 15 residues. From germline, CDR1 is MDHEN and CDR2 SYDVKM. Trimming took 6 bases from V and 10 from J, leaving 24 bases between them.

This clonotype was observed a few times. The rearrangement uses TRBV5-4 and TRBJ2-3; TRBD1 matches 8 bases. V lost 5 bases and J lost 3; bases outside the gene matches: 5. This CDR3 has 14 residues. Per the germline V gene, CDR1 is SGHNT and CDR2 is YYREEE (reference sequence). The CDR3 sequence: CASSYRGSTDTQYF. Written as DNA, the CDR3 is TGTGCCAGCAGTTACAGGGGGTCGACAGATACGCAGTATTTT.

The chain carries TRBV19 and TRBJ1-2; 8 positions match TRBD1. The CDR3 loop spans 16 amino acids. After removal of 5 bases from V and 4 bases from J, the junction contained 12 bases not matched to a gene. Germline loops: CDR1 LNHDA, CDR2 SQIVND (reference sequence). The CDR3 DNA sequence: TGTGCCAGTAGTTCACGGACAGGGTATACCTCCTATGGCTACACCTTC. It specifies CASSSRTGYTSYGYTF.

Turning to this clonotype: This could be a read error, since a much larger clone is one nucleotide away. This sequence joins TRBV2 and TRBJ1-1, with 12 nucleotides matching TRBD1. The CDR3 spans 15 residues. The V gene's germline CDR1 is SNHLY and CDR2 FYNNEI. After removal of 10 bases from V and 5 bases from J, the junction contained 11 bases not matched to a gene. CDR3 residues: CANKLGGQGATEAFF. Written as DNA, the CDR3 is TGTGCCAACAAGTTGGGGGGACAGGGGGCGACTGAAGCTTTCTTT.

This clonotype appeared many times. This chain joins TRBV12-5 and TRBJ2-7; perhaps D is TRBD1 or TRBD2 (5 bases each). The CDR3 consists of 12 residues. The germline gives CDR1 LGHNT, CDR2 FRNRAP. V was trimmed by 2 bases and J by 5 bases, leaving 7 bases between them. The CDR3 bases are TGTGCTAGTGGTTTGAGGGGAGACGAGCAGTACTTC. It codes for CASGLRGDEQYF.

This clonotype was detected many times. The chain is built from TRBV28 and TRBJ1-2; D is unresolved. V lost 5 bases, J lost 4 bases, and 8 bases lay in between. CDR1 MDHEN and CDR2 SYDVKM come from the germline V gene. CDR3 length: 12 amino acids. The CDR3 DNA is TGTGCCAGCAGTCTTTCAGCCTATGGCTACACCTTC. Residues: CASSLSAYGYTF.

This clonotype was observed a few times. CDR3 amino acids: CASSQDRGKAYF. The CDR3 DNA is TGTGCCAGCAGTCAGGACAGGGGGAAGGCGTATTTT. The chain joins TRBV28 to TRBJ2-3, with 10 bases fitting TRBD1. Trimming took 5 bases from V and 14 from J; bases not matched to a gene: 7. Germline assignment: CDR1 MDHEN and CDR2 SYDVKM. CDR3 length: 12 amino acids. Supplemented by reference TRBV28 and TRBJ2-3, the full variable domain reads DVKVTQSSRYLVKRTGEKVFLECVQDMDHENMFWYRQDPGLGLRLIYFSYDVKMKEKGDIPEGYSVSREKKERFSLILESASTNQTSMYLCASSQDRGKAYFGPGTRLTVL.

This clonotype has ten or more counts. In DNA, the CDR3 is TGCAGTGCTAGTACTAGCGGGGGCCACAATGAGCAGTTCTTC. Residues: CSASTSGGHNEQFF. The chain is built from TRBV20-1 and TRBJ2-1, with 11 bases identical to TRBD2. Germline V gene data show CDR1 as DFQATT and CDR2 as SNEGSKA (reference sequence). There are 14 residues in the CDR3. V trimming: 3 bases; J trimming: 5 bases; junction bases outside the gene matches: 3.

This sequence joins TRBV7-2 and TRBJ1-1; D not certain. The V and J ends lost 4 bases and 7 bases respectively, with 13 bases between them. Germline V gives CDR1 SGHTA, CDR2 FQGNSA. The CDR3 is 13 amino acids. CDR3 bases: TGTGCCAGCAGCTCTCAGGTAGCCATTGAAGCTTTCTTT. It translates to CASSSQVAIEAFF.

This sequence joins TRBV6-6 and TRBJ1-5; D unresolved. The CDR3 sequence is 12 residues long. V was pared by 4 bases and J by 5 bases, with 6 bases between. Germline loops: CDR1 MNHNY, CDR2 SVGAGI (reference sequence). The CDR3 loop is CASSSWDQPQHF. CDR3 DNA sequence: TGTGCCAGCAGTTCCTGGGATCAGCCCCAGCATTTT.

For this clonotype: Just one base apart from a much larger clone, this may be a read error. This sequence joins TRBV9 and TRBJ2-3; perhaps TRBD2 as D (5 bases). Germline V gene lookup returns CDR1 SGDLS and CDR2 YYNGEE. V was trimmed by 3 bases and J by 0 bases, leaving 14 bases between them. This CDR3 has 16 residues. DNA of the CDR3: TGTGCCAGCAGCGGACTACAAGCCCCTAGCACAGATACGCAGTATTTT. Protein product: CASSGLQAPSTDTQYF. Using reference TRBV9 and TRBJ2-3 for the parts outside the CDR3, the full variable domain is DSGVTQTPKHLITATGQRVTLRCSPRSGDLSVYWYQQSLDQGLQFLIQYYNGEERAKGNILERFSAQQFPDLHSELNLSSLELGDSALYFCASSGLQAPSTDTQYFGPGTRLTVL.